The entry below describes one TCR beta chain. This clone showed up just once. Its antigen remains undetermined. No base-level quality is on record; no much larger clone is a single base apart. TCRbeta CDR3 regions were amplified from genomic DNA using the immunoSEQ Assay, a bias-controlled multiplex PCR. Concerning the study's data processing: Within the assay, amplification of reference gene primers was used to estimate how many nucleated cells each sample contained. To quantify the absolute abundance of each unique TCRbeta CDR3 rearrangement, sequence reads were collapsed and filtered. For each sample, productive Simpson clonality was calculated as the square root of Simpson's diversity index over productive rearrangements. TCRdb re-hosts the immuneACCESS table, in-frame sequences only. Its copies lack some clones; in the studies checked, an unresolved V gene accounts for under half of them, and the cause for the rest is not known. V and J calls plus clone size are reproduced from that table; the DNA served to infer D and trimming. Present in this sample are approximately 450,000 clones, about 90% of which were seen just once. The biggest ten clones account for under 2.5% of the sample.

The sample comes from a study of blood T cell repertoires in COVID-19 (dated by TCRdb to 2018 to 2021). In the study overall: The collaborator samples originated in the United States, Italy and Spain and spanned the acute and convalescent phases of COVID-19. The repertoires were released in a freely available public database intended as a resource for research on the immune response to SARS-CoV-2. Samples came from the ongoing ImmuneRACE study (first 160 participants) plus 1,254 subjects from 6 global collaborators. The prospective study material was composed of cDNA or gDNA derived from T cells, B-cell-depleted T cells, or PBMCs. Deeply sampled blood TCRbeta repertoires from subjects exposed to, actively infected with, or recovered from COVID-19 were included in the dataset. Where HLA class I and class II types were available, the types were taken from metadata supplied by the sample provider, not from assay-based typing. A de-identified subject ID, COVID-19 status, age in years and sex were almost always included in the sample metadata. Study-wide conclusions, independent of this receptor: Clinical and demographic metadata were provided uncurated, with the amount varying by source and participant.

V is trimmed back by 0 bases and J by 5 bases, and the junction contains 6 bases that no gene match accounts for. The CDR3 has 15 amino acids, counting the end cysteine and phenylalanine. Only the CDR3 portion is preserved as DNA: 45 bases, with reading frame beginning at the first base. CDR1 and CDR2 were assigned from the germline V gene as WSHSY and SAAADI. Participants in the prospective study were aged about 18 to 95 years, lived in 20 to 30 United States geographic areas, and enrolled through a virtual design. Cohort assignment in the prospective study relied on participant-reported clinical history from a screening survey and a study questionnaire. In the prospective study, mobile phlebotomists collected whole blood, serum and a nasopharyngeal or oropharyngeal swab from each participant. Additional blood draws and questionnaires over an approximately 2-month period could optionally be provided by prospective study participants. Prospective study blood samples were shipped either frozen or at room temperature before DNA extraction.

The chain uses TRBV10-2 and TRBJ1-1; 7 middle bases align to TRBD1. This receptor was taken from a woman aged 18-35 years with acute COVID-19. Sequencing was carried out using PBMCs or T cells enriched from blood (not recorded which). CDR3 reads: CASSESRTGRTEAFF. The DNA sequence follows: TGCGCCAGCAGTGAGTCTAGGACAGGCCGGACTGAAGCTTTCTTT.